The 21 T cell receptor beta chains reported below all come from one sample, sequenced in a study of blood T cell repertoires in COVID-19. Method: immunoSEQ multiplex PCR; TCRdb's copy keeps in-frame clones and lacks some. The sample lists fewer than 350,000 clones, around 90% occurring once. The sample consisted of peripheral blood. These receptor sequences come from a man aged 18 to 30 with active or convalescent COVID-19.

The chain combines TRBV27 with TRBJ2-2; D might be TRBD2 (5 bases). Trimming took 2 bases from V and 1 from J, leaving 17 bases between them. The CDR3 totals 18 residues. The germline V gene encodes CDR1 MNHEY and CDR2 SMNVEV (reference sequence). CDR3 nucleotides: TGTGCCAGCAGTTTAAAATTGGTACGAGGGTTGAACACCGGGGAGCTGTTTTTT. Protein: CASSLKLVRGLNTGELFF.

V and J are TRBV6-1 and TRBJ1-5, with a weak D call TRBD1 (5 bases). Trimming removed 1 base at V and 3 bases at J, with 10 bases between. Germline V gene data show CDR1 as MNHNS and CDR2 as SASEGT. This CDR3 has 15 amino acids. CDR3 bases: TGTGCCAGCAGTGAAGTGTGGGGGGTCAATCAGCCCCAGCATTTT. Residues: CASSEVWGVNQPQHF.

This chain joins TRBV2 and TRBJ1-5; no firm D call. Germline V gene sequence: CDR1 SNHLY, CDR2 FYNNEI. The CDR3 contains 15 residues. The V and J ends lost 6 bases and 5 bases respectively, with 17 bases between them. This chain's CDR3 is CASSRLYTMDQPQHF. The CDR3 coding sequence is TGTGCCAGCAGCAGACTGTACACAATGGATCAGCCCCAGCATTTT.

The chain recombines TRBV6-5 with TRBJ1-4, with 10 bases lining up with TRBD1. There are 13 residues in the CDR3. CDR1 is MNHEY and CDR2 is SVGAGI in the germline V gene. V shed 8 bases and J 7 bases; nucleotides not matched to a gene: 4. This CDR3 is CASRDRGGEKLFF. DNA for the CDR3: TGTGCCAGCCGGGACAGGGGCGGTGAAAAACTGTTTTTT.

The V and J genes are TRBV5-1 and TRBJ1-1, with a weak D call TRBD1 (6 bases). Germline lookup yields CDR1 SGHRS and CDR2 YFSETQ. With 0 bases removed from V and 0 bases from J, the gap between germline ends came to 15 bases. This CDR3 has 17 residues. CDR3 sequence reads: CASSLVFLDSLNTEAFF. CDR3 nucleotides: TGCGCCAGCAGCTTGGTTTTTTTGGACAGCCTGAACACTGAAGCTTTCTTT.

This clone was found a few times. The chain combines TRBV25-1 with TRBJ1-4; D remains unclear. The CDR3 loop spans 13 amino acids. Trimming stripped 6 bases from V and 7 bases from J, with 12 bases between. The V gene's germline CDR1 is MGHDK and CDR2 SYGVNS. The CDR3, as DNA: TGTGCCAGCAGCGCGGCTTTGGGTGAAAAACTGTTTTTT. Its protein is CASSAALGEKLFF.

The chain is built from TRBV14 and TRBJ2-5; 7 nucleotides agree with TRBD2. V trimming: 5 bases; J trimming: 4 bases; junction bases outside the gene matches: 7. Germline V gene sequence: CDR1 SGHDN, CDR2 FVKESK. The CDR3 is made up of 14 amino acids. This CDR3 is CASSRRTRGETQYF. For the CDR3, the DNA is TGTGCCAGCAGCAGAAGGACTAGGGGAGAGACCCAGTACTTC. Using reference TRBV14 and TRBJ2-5 for the parts outside the CDR3, the full variable domain is EAGVTQFPSHSVIEKGQTVTLRCDPISGHDNLYWYRRVMGKEIKFLLHFVKESKQDESGMPNNRFLAERTGGTYSTLKVQPAELEDSGVYFCASSRRTRGETQYFGPGTRLLVL.

J is TRBJ2-3 and V is TRBV5-1; 9 bases agree with TRBD1. The germline V gene has CDR1 SGHRS and CDR2 YFSETQ. The CDR3 covers 14 residues. The junction had 2 bases not matched to a gene; V was cut back by 2 bases and J by 4 bases. The CDR3 DNA reads TGCGCCAGCAGCTTCGGGACAGGGCCAGATACGCAGTATTTT. Translation gives CASSFGTGPDTQYF.

The chain couples TRBV11-2 to TRBJ1-1; tentative D call: TRBD1 (5 bases). Germline CDR1 reads SGHAT; CDR2 reads FQNNGV. CDR3 length: 14 residues. Trimming stripped 1 base from V and 5 bases from J, with 11 bases between. The CDR3 nucleotides read TGTGCCAGCAGCTTAGGCGCAGGGAAAACTGAAGCTTTCTTT. As protein: CASSLGAGKTEAFF.

This rearrangement joins TRBV14 to TRBJ2-7; the D is unclear. The CDR3 is 12 residues long. V shed 1 base and J shed 6 bases, with 7 bases lying between them. Germline lookup yields CDR1 SGHDN and CDR2 FVKESK. The CDR3 protein is CASSQAPGEQYF. For the CDR3, the DNA is TGTGCCAGCAGCCAAGCCCCCGGCGAGCAGTACTTC.

This sequence joins TRBV20-1 and TRBJ2-5; weak D call: TRBD1 (5 bases). From germline, CDR1 is DFQATT and CDR2 SNEGSKA (reference sequence). Between the trimmed V and J ends, which lost 3 bases and 9 bases, there was a span of 14 bases. The CDR3 covers 12 residues. In DNA form, the CDR3 reads TGCAGTGCTAGTTACAGGCCACTGGCCCAGTACTTC. Its translation: CSASYRPLAQYF.

To note about this clone: Within the sample, other DNA sequences also encode this same CDR3. The genes are TRBV3-1 (or the pseudogene TRBV3-2) and TRBJ1-1, with D perhaps TRBD1 (6 bases). Trimming cost V 0 bases and J 5 bases, with 10 bases left between them. This CDR3 is built from 14 residues. Germline CDR1 is LGHDT and CDR2 is YNNKEL (reference sequence). The CDR3, as DNA: TGTGCCAGCAGCCAAGACAGGGGATTGACTGAAGCTTTCTTT. As protein: CASSQDRGLTEAFF.

This clone appeared a single time. This chain links TRBV2 with TRBJ1-3; no definite D call. The CDR3 is 13 residues long. CDR1 SNHLY and CDR2 FYNNEI come from the germline V gene. V gave up 6 bases and J gave up 0 bases, with 6 bases separating them. The CDR3 spells CASRSSSGNTIYF. The DNA for the CDR3 is TGTGCCAGCAGGAGTTCCTCTGGAAACACCATATATTTT.

V gene TRBV6-5 combines with J gene TRBJ1-6; TRBD1 is a possible D gene (6 bases). CDR3 length equals 15 residues. CDR1 and CDR2 from the germline V gene are MNHEY and SVGAGI. V lost 0 bases to trimming and J lost 9 bases, with 12 bases between them. The CDR3, as DNA: TGTGCCAGCAGTTACTCGCAGGGGCAGAGTTCACCCCTCCACTTT. This codes for CASSYSQGQSSPLHF.

This clone was detected only once. The chain combines TRBV19 with TRBJ2-2; possible D gene TRBD2, 7 bases. This CDR3 has 15 residues. Trimming cost V 9 bases and J 3 bases, with 17 bases left between them. Germline lookup yields CDR1 LNHDA and CDR2 SQIVND (reference sequence). CDR3 sequence (DNA): TGTGCCAGCCGCGACACGGGGGGCTACACCGGGGAGCTGTTTTTT. This encodes CASRDTGGYTGELFF.

The chain joins TRBV21-1 to TRBJ2-3; the table calls TRBD1, which could not be checked here. TRBV21-1 is given as a pseudogene. CDR3 length: 14 amino acids. The CDR3 is CASTGTGKTDTQYF. CDR3 in DNA: TGTGCCAGCACCGGGACAGGGAAAACAGATACGCAGTATTTT.

This chain connects TRBV11-2 to TRBJ1-1; no definite D call. Germline-derived CDR1 and CDR2 are SGHAT and FQNNGV. Trimming cost V 2 bases and J 0 bases, with 10 bases left between them. CDR3 length: 15 amino acids. CDR3 residues: CASSLRRGMNTEAFF. CDR3 sequence (DNA): TGTGCCAGCAGCTTACGGAGAGGGATGAACACTGAAGCTTTCTTT.

The chain combines TRBV19 with TRBJ1-2; D is ambiguous. The V gene lost 6 bases and the J gene lost 1 base, with 9 bases spanning the gap. Germline-derived CDR1 and CDR2 are LNHDA and SQIVND (reference sequence). The CDR3 is made up of 13 amino acids. CDR3: CASRGGFNYGYTF. The CDR3 nucleotides are TGTGCCAGTAGGGGCGGGTTTAACTATGGCTACACCTTC.

The chain combines TRBV12-3 or TRBV12-4 with TRBJ2-7; D ambiguous. The V gene lost 6 bases and the J gene lost 0 bases, with 6 bases spanning the gap. CDR3 length equals 12 residues. DNA for the CDR3: TGTGCCAGCAGACAGAGCTCCTACGAGCAGTACTTC. It encodes CASRQSSYEQYF.

This chain joins TRBV3-1 (or the pseudogene TRBV3-2) and TRBJ2-1, with a possible D match to TRBD1 (6 bases). This CDR3 contains 14 residues. Germline lookup yields CDR1 LGHDT and CDR2 YNNKEL (reference sequence). Trimming removed 4 bases from V and 5 bases from J, with 12 bases in between. The CDR3 region is CASSPGGGHNEQFF. CDR3 DNA: TGTGCCAGCAGCCCCGGTGGGGGCCACAATGAGCAGTTCTTC.

This chain connects TRBV9 to TRBJ1-2; the match to TRBD1 covers 9 bases. CDR3 length: 14 amino acids. In germline, CDR1 is SGDLS, CDR2 YYNGEE. Trimming at V came to 0 bases and at J to 6 bases, leaving 3 bases not matched to a gene. CDR3 nucleotides: TGTGCCAGCAGCGTAGGCGGACAGGGGAATGGCTACACCTTC. This sequence encodes CASSVGGQGNGYTF.